Here is one T cell receptor beta chain with its context. The CDR3 runs to 14 residues. The V gene lost 4 bases and the J gene lost 1 base, with 11 bases spanning the gap. Germline V gene lookup returns CDR1 SGHAT and CDR2 FQNNGV. The table came from immunoSEQ multiplex PCR; TCRdb's copy has only in-frame clones and leaves some out. Among under 20,000 clones listed, under 90% were seen once. This specimen comes from a study of blood T cell repertoires in COVID-19. On the study more broadly: COVID-19 samples collected from the United States, Italy and Spain covered acute and convalescent phases.

The sequence derives from an elderly man with acute or convalescent COVID-19. Material for sequencing was peripheral blood. The rearrangement links TRBV11-2 to TRBJ2-7; the D gene is possibly TRBD1 (6 bases). The CDR3 region has the DNA TGTGCCAGCAGCTACGGGGACAATTCCTACGAGCAGTACTTC. Protein: CASSYGDNSYEQYF.